Following are 28 T cell receptor beta chains from one sample sequenced in a study of T cells in Graves' hyperthyroidism and ophthalmopathy (dated by TCRdb to between 2018 and 2021). Library preparation used multiplex PCR. Sequencing relied on an Illumina HiSeq 2000. The TCR beta CDR3 regions were amplified from the RNA transcripts. The TCR CDR3 was subjected to a first round of RT-PCR using the HTBI primer set and the Qiagen OneStep RT-PCR kit. The public reads were reanalyzed by TCRdb: fastp trimming at Q25, MiXCR alignment, in-frame beta chains only. Duplicate CDR3 protein sequences are folded into a single record with the most common DNA and genes. The sample has about 580,000 distinct CDR3 sequences on record, approximately 15% of them singletons. The ten most abundant clones make up around 5.4% of the sample. Sequences were obtained from blood. These receptors all stem from a woman aged 25-40 years with Graves' hyperthyroidism that later progressed to Graves' ophthalmopathy.

CDR3 DNA sequence: TGTGCCAGCAGTGATTCGGACAGGGGGTACAATCAGCCCCAGCATTTT. Translated: CASSDSDRGYNQPQHF. The chain carries TRBV6-1 and TRBJ1-5; TRBD1 matches at 10 bases. After removal of 3 bases from V and 3 bases from J, the junction contained 5 bases not matched to a gene. From germline, CDR1 is MNHNS and CDR2 SASEGT. CDR3 length: 16 residues.

This clonotype has at least ten counts. The rearrangement uses TRBV29-1 and TRBJ2-1; 11 nucleotides agree with TRBD2. After removal of 6 bases from V and 2 bases from J, the junction contained 3 bases not matched to a gene. Germline V gives CDR1 SQVTM, CDR2 ANQGSEA. The CDR3 is made up of 14 amino acids. The CDR3 region is CSVGLAEPYNEQFF. For the CDR3, the DNA is TGCAGCGTGGGACTAGCGGAACCCTACAATGAGCAGTTCTTC.

This clonotype has a count of ten or more. The rearrangement uses TRBV30 and TRBJ2-6; no clear D. V lost 2 bases, J lost 12 bases, and 8 bases lay in between. Germline assignment: CDR1 GTSNPN and CDR2 SVGIG (reference sequence). The CDR3 loop spans 11 amino acids. The CDR3 DNA sequence: TGTGCCTGGAGTAGGAGAGGCGTCCTGACTTTC. This gives the protein CAWSRRGVLTF.

This rearrangement joins TRBV12-3 or TRBV12-4 to TRBJ2-1; the match to TRBD2 covers 9 bases. This CDR3 contains 15 residues. V shed 7 bases, J shed 3 bases, and the junction held 7 bases outside the gene matches. CDR3: CASTPASGIYNEQFF. CDR3 DNA sequence: TGTGCCAGCACCCCTGCTAGCGGGATCTACAATGAGCAGTTCTTC.

This clonotype has at least ten counts. The chain carries TRBV9 and TRBJ2-3, with D perhaps being TRBD1 or TRBD2 (5 bases each). Trimming stripped 2 bases from V and 8 bases from J, with 24 bases between. The CDR3 is made up of 17 amino acids. Germline V gene data show CDR1 as SGDLS and CDR2 as YYNGEE. The CDR3 loop reads CASSVHPREPDTSTQYF. The CDR3 nucleotides are TGTGCCAGCAGCGTCCACCCCAGGGAGCCTGACACAAGTACGCAGTATTTT. Combining the CDR3 with reference TRBV9 and TRBJ2-3 gives the whole variable domain DSGVTQTPKHLITATGQRVTLRCSPRSGDLSVYWYQQSLDQGLQFLIQYYNGEERAKGNILERFSAQQFPDLHSELNLSSLELGDSALYFCASSVHPREPDTSTQYFGPGTRLTVL.

Many counts were recorded for this clonotype. J is TRBJ1-1 and V is TRBV28; D might be TRBD1 (5 bases). Trimming left V 4 bases short and J 0 bases short, with 9 bases between. CDR3 length: 14 amino acids. CDR1 is MDHEN and CDR2 is SYDVKM in the germline V gene. DNA for the CDR3: TGTGCCAGCAGTTCGGGGACCATGAACACTGAAGCTTTCTTT. Its protein is CASSSGTMNTEAFF.

This clonotype was observed at least ten times. The V and J genes are TRBV7-3 and TRBJ1-6; no reliable D call. V lost 4 bases and J lost 10, with 11 bases in between. The CDR3 has 13 residues. The germline V gene has CDR1 SGHTA and CDR2 FQGTGA. Here the CDR3 reads CASSSNTDSPLHF. In DNA, the CDR3 is TGTGCCAGCAGCTCTAACACAGACTCACCCCTCCACTTT.

As for this clonotype: The CDR3 ends on some other residue instead of the conserved phenylalanine or tryptophan, so this is likely a read error. J is TRBJ2-6 and V is TRBV28; 9 positions agree with TRBD1. The junction had 8 bases not matched to a gene; V was cut back by 7 bases and J by 4 bases. Germline CDR1 reads MDHEN; CDR2 reads SYDVKM. The CDR3 runs 16 residues. The CDR3 is CASIRTGALGANVLTV. In DNA form, the CDR3 reads TGTGCCAGCATTCGGACAGGGGCATTGGGGGCCAACGTCCTGACTGTC.

In this sample, this clonotype turned up many times. The rearrangement links TRBV5-1 to TRBJ2-1; tentative D call: TRBD1 (6 bases). Per germline, CDR1 SGHRS and CDR2 YFSETQ. V was clipped by 4 bases and J by 0 bases, with 14 bases between them. The CDR3 spans 16 residues. The CDR3 DNA sequence: TGCGCCAGCAGCCAAATCGGACAGTACTCCTACAATGAGCAGTTCTTC. Its protein is CASSQIGQYSYNEQFF.

This clonotype was detected many times. This chain connects TRBV29-1 to TRBJ2-3; 10 nucleotides agree with TRBD2. The CDR3 extends over 15 amino acids. J lost 0 bases, V lost 8 bases, and 8 bases had no gene match. Per the germline V gene, CDR1 is SQVTM and CDR2 is ANQGSEA. The CDR3 loop reads CSFRAGGGSTDTQYF. CDR3 bases: TGCAGCTTTAGAGCGGGAGGGGGTAGCACAGATACGCAGTATTTT.

This clonotype has at least ten counts. Here the CDR3 DNA reads TGTGCTAGTGGCCGAGACAGATACCAAGAGACCCAGTACTTC. The encoded protein is CASGRDRYQETQYF. This chain connects TRBV12-5 to TRBJ2-5; tentatively, D is TRBD1 (5 bases). V gave up 6 bases and J gave up 0 bases, with 11 bases separating them. In germline, CDR1 is LGHNT, CDR2 FRNRAP. The length of the CDR3 is 14 residues.

The DNA of the CDR3 is TGTGCCAGCAGCTTGTTCCCGGGAGTGTCCTACAATGAGCAGTTCTTC. Protein: CASSLFPGVSYNEQFF. The chain employs TRBV7-3 and TRBJ2-1; TRBD2 might be the D (6 bases). CDR3 length: 16 amino acids. In germline, CDR1 is SGHTA, CDR2 FQGTGA. Trimming removed 3 bases at V and 1 base at J, with 13 bases between.

This clonotype was observed many times. The rearrangement links TRBV30 to TRBJ1-2; 7 bases are a match to TRBD1. There are 12 residues in the CDR3. Per the germline V gene, CDR1 is GTSNPN and CDR2 is SVGIG (reference sequence). The trim removed 2 bases at V and 6 bases at J, leaving 3 bases unmatched. The DNA of the CDR3 is TGTGCCTGGAGTCTTGACAGGGATGGCTACACCTTC. It specifies CAWSLDRDGYTF.

This clonotype was recorded a few times. This sequence may be a read error, since a much larger clone differs from it by one base. The V and J genes are TRBV12-3 or TRBV12-4 and TRBJ2-7; 10 nucleotides agree with TRBD1. The CDR3 loop spans 15 amino acids. For the CDR3, the DNA is TGTGCCAGCAGTCCCCCGGGACAGGGGCCAGACGAGCAGCACTTC. Translation gives CASSPPGQGPDEQHF.

This clonotype has at least ten counts. This chain uses TRBV30 with TRBJ1-1, with unresolved D. Germline V CDR1 and CDR2: GTSNPN, SVGIG (reference sequence). V was clipped by 0 bases and J by 4 bases, with 9 bases between them. The CDR3 has 13 residues. The CDR3 region is CAWSVEVGTEAFF. The CDR3 DNA follows: TGTGCCTGGAGTGTAGAGGTCGGCACTGAAGCTTTCTTT.

In its sample, this clonotype was seen many times. The chain employs TRBV5-6 and TRBJ2-3, with 7 nucleotides matching TRBD2. Trimming at V came to 6 bases and at J to 5 bases, leaving 18 bases not matched to a gene. The CDR3 sequence is 17 residues long. Germline CDR1 SGHDT, CDR2 YYEEEE. The CDR3 spells CASNALAVEIAGDTQYF. The CDR3, as DNA: TGTGCCAGCAACGCCCTAGCGGTGGAGATTGCTGGAGATACGCAGTATTTT.

The table lists this clonotype with many counts. The CDR3, as DNA: TGTGCCACCAGTGGGGGCGCGACGAGAGCTTTCTTT. Its protein product is CATSGGATRAFF. This rearrangement joins TRBV24-1 to TRBJ1-1; the D gene is possibly TRBD1 (5 bases). The V gene's germline CDR1 is KGHDR and CDR2 SFDVKD. CDR3 size: 12 residues. The V end was cut by 5 bases, the J end by 10 bases, with 13 bases between.

This clonotype came up a few times. Since a much larger clone is just one base distant, this may be a read error. The chain joins TRBV3-1 to TRBJ1-2; D gene ambiguous. CDR3 size: 14 residues. The germline gives CDR1 LGHDT, CDR2 YNNKEL (reference sequence). CDR3 residues: CASSQGFGLYDYTF. The CDR3 DNA reads as TGTGCCAGCAGCCAAGGTTTTGGGCTGTATGACTACACCTTC.

This clonotype came up a few times. V is TRBV6-2 or TRBV6-3 and J is TRBJ2-7; no reliable D call. Germline CDR1 reads MNHEY; CDR2 reads SVGEGT. The CDR3 has 11 residues. Trimming took 6 bases from V and 3 from J, leaving 6 bases between them. CDR3 DNA sequence: TGTGCCAGCAGAGATGACTACGAGCAGTACTTC. Protein sequence: CASRDDYEQYF.

The chain joins TRBV6-2 or TRBV6-3 to TRBJ1-1; 10 nucleotides match TRBD1. Trimming at V came to 4 bases and at J to 0 bases, leaving 20 bases not matched to a gene. The CDR3 consists of 21 residues. Per germline, CDR1 MNHEY and CDR2 SVGEGT. The CDR3 reads CASSLRPWTGGTYRLNTEAFF. CDR3 nucleotide sequence: TGTGCCAGCAGTTTAAGACCCTGGACAGGGGGGACTTATCGGCTGAACACTGAAGCTTTCTTT.

This clonotype was counted many times. The V and J genes are TRBV9 and TRBJ1-3; D call uncertain. There are 15 residues in the CDR3. The ends were cut back, 5 bases at V and 4 bases at J, with 16 bases in the middle. From germline, CDR1 is SGDLS and CDR2 YYNGEE. Here the CDR3 DNA reads TGTGCCAGCAGTCCCTCCGGAGAGGGAGGAAACACCATATATTTT. Protein product: CASSPSGEGGNTIYF.

This rearrangement joins TRBV20-1 to TRBJ2-7; possible D gene TRBD2, 6 bases. This CDR3 spans 13 amino acids. Germline CDR1 is DFQATT and CDR2 is SNEGSKA (reference sequence). V was shortened by 2 bases and J by 1 base, with 9 bases between the two germline ends. The CDR3 DNA is TGCAGTGCTAGATTCGGGGGATCCTACGAGCAGTACTTC. It translates to CSARFGGSYEQYF.

The sample holds many counts of this clonotype. This chain uses TRBV5-1 with TRBJ2-7; TRBD2 agrees at 8 bases. Per the germline V gene, CDR1 is SGHRS and CDR2 is YFSETQ. This CDR3 region has 13 residues. Trimming took 6 bases from V and 3 from J; bases not matched to a gene: 5. This CDR3 is CASTTSGNYEQYF. The DNA of the CDR3 is TGCGCCAGCACTACTAGCGGAAACTACGAGCAGTACTTC.

This clonotype was recorded many times. The V gene is TRBV11-3, the J gene TRBJ2-1; TRBD2 matches at 7 bases. The trim removed 5 bases at V and 4 bases at J, leaving 11 bases unmatched. The CDR3 consists of 16 residues. The germline V gene encodes CDR1 SGHNT and CDR2 YENEEA. The CDR3: CASSLRQRGPYNEQFF. In nucleotides, the CDR3 is TGTGCCAGCAGCCTCAGACAGCGGGGACCGTACAATGAGCAGTTCTTC.

The rearrangement joins TRBV7-9 to TRBJ1-2; maybe TRBD1 (6 bases). Deletions cut 4 bases from V and 3 bases from J, with 12 bases between. This CDR3 is built from 14 residues. Per germline, CDR1 SEHNR and CDR2 FQNEAQ (reference sequence). The CDR3 spells CASSSTGADYGYTF. CDR3 sequence (DNA): TGTGCCAGCAGCTCGACGGGGGCAGACTATGGCTACACCTTC.

This clonotype was picked up a small number of times. With a much larger clone just one base away, this may be a read error. The gene calls are TRBV2 and TRBJ2-1; D unresolved. CDR1 SNHLY and CDR2 FYNNEI come from the germline V gene. This CDR3 has 15 residues. CDR3 coding DNA: TGTGCCGGCAGTGGGTACGGCATAGCCTACAATGAGCAGTTCTTC. As protein: CAGSGYGIAYNEQFF.

This chain uses TRBV28 with TRBJ2-7; D is possibly TRBD2 (5 bases). Germline values: CDR1 MDHEN, CDR2 SYDVKM. This CDR3 region has 14 residues. V was cut by 2 bases and J by 1 base, with 9 bases left in between. In DNA, the CDR3 is TGTGCCAGCAGTTTAGTCGAGGGTTCCTACGAGCAGTACTTC. The encoded protein is CASSLVEGSYEQYF.

The rearrangement links TRBV29-1 to TRBJ2-5; 9 positions agree with TRBD1. J was trimmed by 4 bases and V by 3 bases; bases with no gene match: 6. In germline, CDR1 is SQVTM, CDR2 ANQGSEA. The CDR3 length is 14 residues. The CDR3, as DNA: TGCAGCGTTGAGGGACAGGGTGGGGGAGAGACCCAGTACTTC. It yields the protein CSVEGQGGGETQYF.